The next 9 T cell receptor beta chains were all read from a single sample in a study of Ad26.COV2.S vaccination and SARS-CoV-2 variants. TCRdb's table, derived via immunoSEQ multiplex PCR, lists solely in-frame clones and lacks some. The sample shows about 280,000 clones, 80% to 90% of them seen only once. The treatment is: roughly 19 received Ad26.COV2.S at low or high dose, single or two shots; roughly five received placebo; per-sample allocation not given. All samples were drawn on day 63, counting from the first vaccine or placebo injection. The sample was peripheral blood, taken in a trial of Ad26.COV2.S vaccine versus placebo. Receptor source: a person between 18 and 65 years old who received the Ad26.COV2.S COVID-19 vaccine or a placebo.

J is TRBJ1-3 and V is TRBV7-8, with no clear D. The CDR3 covers 15 residues. V lost 5 bases and J lost 0, with 11 bases in between. Germline V lookup: CDR1 SGHVS, CDR2 FQNEAQ. Here the CDR3 reads CASSLSRVSGNTIYF. In DNA form, the CDR3 reads TGTGCCAGCAGCCTGAGTCGGGTCTCTGGAAACACCATATATTTT. The full variable domain, with the rest looked up from reference TRBV7-8 and TRBJ1-3, is GAGVSQSPRYKVAKRGQDVALRCDPISGHVSLFWYQQALGQGPEFLTYFQNEAQLDKSGLPSDRFFAERPEGSVSTLKIQRTQQEDSAVYLCASSLSRVSGNTIYFGEGSWLTVV.

The rearrangement uses TRBV5-1 and TRBJ2-7, with 8 bases fitting TRBD1. V gave up 6 bases and J gave up 2 bases; unmatched junction bases: 10. This CDR3 has 15 amino acids. The germline gives CDR1 SGHRS, CDR2 YFSETQ. The chain's CDR3 is CASTPQGAIPYEQYF. For the CDR3, the DNA is TGCGCCAGCACACCTCAGGGGGCGATCCCCTACGAGCAGTACTTC. Full variable domain (missing parts from reference TRBV5-1 and TRBJ2-7): KAGVTQTPRYLIKTRGQQVTLSCSPISGHRSVSWYQQTPGQGLQFLFEYFSETQRNKGNFPGRFSGRQFSNSRSEMNVSTLELGDSALYLCASTPQGAIPYEQYFGPGTRLTVT.

The chain recombines TRBV4-1 with TRBJ2-1; D gene uncertain. This CDR3 spans 14 amino acids. The V and J ends lost 0 bases and 8 bases respectively, with 11 bases between them. Per the germline V gene, CDR1 is MGHRA and CDR2 is YSYEKL. The CDR3 protein is CASSQESRGDEQFF. CDR3 nucleotides: TGCGCCAGCAGCCAAGAATCCAGAGGAGATGAGCAGTTCTTC.

The chain couples TRBV11-2 to TRBJ2-7; 8 bases match TRBD2. V gave up 5 bases and J gave up 2 bases; unmatched junction bases: 5. The germline gives CDR1 SGHAT, CDR2 FQNNGV. The CDR3 extends over 14 amino acids. The CDR3 DNA is TGTGCCAGCAGCCCACCGGGACTAGCCTACGAGCAGTACTTC. It translates to CASSPPGLAYEQYF.

This clone has only a few counts. The same CDR3 also results from other DNA sequences found in this sample. The CDR3 bases are TGTGCCAGCAGCCGACCCACCGGGGAGCTGTTTTTT. The encoded protein is CASSRPTGELFF. V and J are TRBV7-9 and TRBJ2-2; D is ambiguous. The CDR3 consists of 12 residues. Germline values: CDR1 SEHNR, CDR2 FQNEAQ (reference sequence). With 5 bases removed from V and 4 bases from J, the gap between germline ends came to 5 bases.

V and J are TRBV6-5 and TRBJ1-1; tentatively, D is TRBD1 (5 bases). Germline-derived CDR1 and CDR2 are MNHEY and SVGAGI. V was shortened by 2 bases and J by 4 bases, with 11 bases between the two germline ends. The CDR3 is 14 residues long. CDR3 sequence: CASSYGSGSTEAFF. The CDR3 region has the DNA TGTGCCAGCAGTTACGGGTCAGGGTCCACTGAAGCTTTCTTT.

The V gene is TRBV11-2, the J gene TRBJ2-4, with D hard to call. Germline V gene lookup returns CDR1 SGHAT and CDR2 FQNNGV. CDR3 length: 12 amino acids. The ends were cut back, 5 bases at V and 8 bases at J, with 10 bases in the middle. The CDR3 reads CASSPLMDIQYF. The CDR3 DNA reads TGTGCCAGCAGCCCCCTCATGGACATTCAGTACTTC.

This sequence joins TRBV4-2 and TRBJ1-2; 7 bases align to TRBD1. The CDR3 has 17 amino acids. Germline V gene lookup returns CDR1 LGHNA and CDR2 YNFKEQ. Trimming cost V 1 base and J 3 bases; bases outside gene matches: 11. Here the CDR3 reads CASSQASNRGIHYGYTF. The CDR3 bases are TGTGCCAGCAGCCAAGCTTCCAACAGGGGAATCCACTATGGCTACACCTTC.

The CDR3 DNA is TGTGCCAGCAGCTTCTTACTAGCGGGACCAGTGGATACGCAGTATTTT. It is translated as CASSFLLAGPVDTQYF. V is TRBV5-4 and J is TRBJ2-3; 10 nucleotides line up with TRBD2. The CDR3 has 16 amino acids. J lost 6 bases, V lost 2 bases, and 9 bases had no gene match. CDR1 is SGHNT and CDR2 is YYREEE in the germline V gene (reference sequence).